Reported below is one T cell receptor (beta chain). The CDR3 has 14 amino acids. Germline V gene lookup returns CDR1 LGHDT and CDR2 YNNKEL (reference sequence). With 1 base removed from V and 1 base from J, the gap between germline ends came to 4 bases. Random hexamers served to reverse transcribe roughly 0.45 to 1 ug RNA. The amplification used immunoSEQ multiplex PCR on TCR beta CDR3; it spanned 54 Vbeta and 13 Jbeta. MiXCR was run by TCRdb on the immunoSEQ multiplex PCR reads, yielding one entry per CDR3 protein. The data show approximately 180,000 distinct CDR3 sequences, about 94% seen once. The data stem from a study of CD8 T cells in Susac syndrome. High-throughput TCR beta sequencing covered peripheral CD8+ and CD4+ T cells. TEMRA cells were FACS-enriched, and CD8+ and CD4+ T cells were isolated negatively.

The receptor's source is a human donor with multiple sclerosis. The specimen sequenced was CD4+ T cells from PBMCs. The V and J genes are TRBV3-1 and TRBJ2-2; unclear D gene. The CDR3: CASSQGLNTGELFF. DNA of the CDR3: TGTGCCAGCAGCCAAGGTCTGAACACCGGGGAGCTGTTTTTT.